Below, 13 T cell receptor beta chains from the same sample are listed, as sequenced in a study of CD8+CD57+ T cells in acquired aplastic anemia. Genomic DNA acted as the template from which TCR beta VDJ combination and CDR3 sequence profiling were carried out. TCRdb reanalysed the reads using MiXCR and keeps one entry per CDR3 protein. The sample comprises some 92,000 distinct CDR3 sequences, around 68% of which are singletons, and less than 75% rests with the top ten. Individuals selected for sequencing had exhibited CD8+CD57+ cell expansion on flow cytometry. Sequencing input: sorted CD4+, CD8+, or CD8+CD57+ T cells (not recorded which) from PBMCs. Receptor source: a human donor with aplastic anemia.

This clonotype was detected only once. The chain is built from TRBV7-2 and TRBJ2-2; D remains ambiguous. The CDR3 totals 13 residues. V was pared by 6 bases and J by 3 bases, with 8 bases between. CDR1 is SGHTA and CDR2 is FQGNSA in the germline V gene. CDR3 amino acids: CASSSVDTGELFF. The CDR3 DNA is TGTGCCAGCAGTTCGGTCGACACCGGGGAGCTGTTTTTT.

The chain has TRBV15 and TRBJ2-3; D is unresolved. The CDR3 runs to 15 residues. The V gene lost 3 bases and the J gene lost 2 bases, with 12 bases spanning the gap. CDR1 and CDR2 (germline): LNHNV, YYDKDF (reference sequence). The CDR3 nucleotides read TGTGCCACCAGCAGGACGGCCGCCCTCACAGATACGCAGTATTTT. As protein: CATSRTAALTDTQYF. Looking up the rest from reference TRBV15 and TRBJ2-3 gives the full variable domain: DAMVIQNPRYQVTQFGKPVTLSCSQTLNHNVMYWYQQKSSQAPKLLFHYYDKDFNNEADTPDNFQSRRPNTSFCFLDIRSPGLGDTAMYLCATSRTAALTDTQYFGPGTRLTVL.

The V gene is TRBV7-2, the J gene TRBJ2-7; TRBD1 matches at 7 bases. V dropped 4 bases and J dropped 5; count of bases not matched to a gene: 8. The V gene's germline CDR1 is SGHTA and CDR2 FQGNSA. The CDR3 totals 14 residues. The CDR3 coding sequence is TGTGCCAGCAGCTCTCCGACAGGGACCAACGAGCAGTACTTC. Encoded protein: CASSSPTGTNEQYF.

The rearrangement uses TRBV9 and TRBJ1-2; D is undetermined. The CDR3 spans 15 residues. Germline lookup yields CDR1 SGDLS and CDR2 YYNGEE. Trimming removed 0 bases at V and 5 bases at J, with 14 bases between. This chain's CDR3 is CASSVEAGPRYGYTF. The CDR3 coding sequence is TGTGCCAGCAGCGTAGAGGCCGGGCCTAGGTATGGCTACACCTTC.

This clonotype has a single count. The J gene is TRBJ1-4, the V gene TRBV9; tentative D call: TRBD1 (6 bases). Germline V gene lookup returns CDR1 SGDLS and CDR2 YYNGEE. The CDR3 covers 16 residues. Deletions cut 3 bases from V and 2 bases from J, with 14 bases between. CDR3 loop: CASSEGTPSTNEKLFF. The CDR3 region has the DNA TGTGCCAGCAGCGAAGGGACACCGTCGACTAATGAAAAACTGTTTTTT.

The CDR3 region is CASSFGGRNPFGAPLHF. CDR3 bases: TGTGCCAGCAGCTTCGGGGGGCGCAATCCCTTCGGGGCACCCCTCCACTTT. V usage is TRBV11-2 and J usage is TRBJ1-6; D is possibly TRBD1 (6 bases). The CDR3 loop spans 17 amino acids. Germline lookup yields CDR1 SGHAT and CDR2 FQNNGV. The germline V and J ends were trimmed by 3 bases and 11 bases, with 23 bases remaining between them.

The chain has TRBV7-6 and TRBJ2-2; D uncertain. CDR1 is SGHVS and CDR2 is FNYEAQ in the germline V gene. Trimming left V 2 bases short and J 0 bases short, with 10 bases between. The CDR3 loop spans 16 amino acids. Here the CDR3 reads CASSLSYSANTGELFF. The CDR3 nucleotides read TGTGCCAGCAGCTTATCCTACAGCGCGAACACCGGGGAGCTGTTTTTT.

This clonotype was observed a few times. The chain has TRBV9 and TRBJ2-5; D is uncertain. CDR1 is SGDLS, CDR2 YYNGEE, per germline. The CDR3 length is 11 residues. Trimming left V 3 bases short and J 0 bases short, with 0 bases between. The CDR3 region is CASSDQETQYF. CDR3 DNA: TGTGCCAGCAGCGACCAAGAGACCCAGTACTTC. Together with reference TRBV9 and TRBJ2-5, the CDR3 gives the full variable domain: DSGVTQTPKHLITATGQRVTLRCSPRSGDLSVYWYQQSLDQGLQFLIQYYNGEERAKGNILERFSAQQFPDLHSELNLSSLELGDSALYFCASSDQETQYFGPGTRLLVL.

The CDR3 is CSARGSPDQPQHF. CDR3 coding DNA: TGCAGTGCTAGAGGCAGCCCCGATCAGCCCCAGCATTTT. The chain carries TRBV20-1 and TRBJ1-5, with D unresolved. Germline-derived CDR1 and CDR2 are DFQATT and SNEGSKA (reference sequence). V was shortened by 1 base and J by 5 bases, with 9 bases between the two germline ends. The CDR3 sequence is 13 residues long.

The chain employs TRBV29-1 and TRBJ1-1, with D maybe TRBD1 (6 bases). Germline CDR1 reads SQVTM; CDR2 reads ANQGSEA. Trimming removed 3 bases at V and 11 bases at J, with 25 bases between. CDR3 size: 15 residues. The CDR3 coding sequence is TGCAGCGTTGATCGGCAGGGGAAAGGGGCGTCCCGGGCTTTCTTT. Amino acids: CSVDRQGKGASRAFF.

The rearrangement links TRBV15 to TRBJ2-3, with 7 nucleotides matching TRBD2. Germline loops: CDR1 LNHNV, CDR2 YYDKDF (reference sequence). The V gene end was trimmed by 0 bases and the J gene end by 9 bases; junction bases not matched to a gene: 6. The CDR3 sequence is 14 residues long. CDR3 region: CATSRDEGGATQYF. The CDR3 nucleotides are TGTGCCACCAGCAGAGATGAGGGAGGGGCCACGCAGTATTTT. Drawing the rest from reference TRBV15 and TRBJ2-3, the complete variable domain is DAMVIQNPRYQVTQFGKPVTLSCSQTLNHNVMYWYQQKSSQAPKLLFHYYDKDFNNEADTPDNFQSRRPNTSFCFLDIRSPGLGDTAMYLCATSRDEGGATQYFGPGTRLTVL.

The rearrangement joins TRBV10-3 to TRBJ2-7; D might be TRBD1 (6 bases). This CDR3 has 14 amino acids. Germline assignment: CDR1 ENHRY and CDR2 SYGVKD. Trimming cost V 10 bases and J 3 bases, with 19 bases left between them. The DNA for the CDR3 is TGTGCCAACAGCCTAGGGGGAGATAACTACGAGCAGTACTTC. This translates into CANSLGGDNYEQYF.

This clonotype was seen only a few times. The chain employs TRBV29-1 and TRBJ2-5; TRBD1 matches 9 bases. The CDR3 spans 14 residues. V shed 1 base and J 5 bases; nucleotides not matched to a gene: 5. Germline V gene lookup returns CDR1 SQVTM and CDR2 ANQGSEA. The CDR3 region has the DNA TGCAGCGTTGAAGGCTACAGGGGGCATGAGACCCAGTACTTC. Protein: CSVEGYRGHETQYF.